These T cell receptor beta chains were read from a single sample in a study of T cells in Graves' hyperthyroidism and ophthalmopathy. TCRdb fed the multiplex PCR reads into MiXCR, producing one record per CDR3 protein. The sample includes about 360,000 distinct CDR3 sequences, 13% seen only once; the top ten take 9.2%. Sample: blood. The source of these receptors is a woman aged 18-29 years with Graves' hyperthyroidism. Both conserved end residues are part of each CDR3. The D gene is left open where the match is weak. Size tells how often a clone was seen (once, few, many) or the class of an expanded clone, and some rows leave it out.

j_call clone_size v_call d_call cdr3_nt cdr3_aa
TRBJ2-7 many TRBV20-1 TRBD2 TGCAGTGCTAGCGGGAGGGCGGTCGACGAGCAGTACTTC CSASGRAVDEQYF
TRBJ1-5 many TRBV2 - TGTGCCAGCAGATTATCGGGACAAAGCAATCAGCCCCAGCATTTT CASRLSGQSNQPQHF
TRBJ1-2 few TRBV5-5 - TGTGCCAGCAGCTTTCCTAACAACAGGGATAGGCCCGGCTACACCTTC CASSFPNNRDRPGYTF
TRBJ2-1 many TRBV28 - TGTGCCAGCATTGGGGCGAATAGCGGAAACTACAATGAGCAGTTCTTC CASIGANSGNYNEQFF
TRBJ2-4 - TRBV14 TRBD2 TGTGCCAGCAGTTTTGCAAAAGAGCGGGGGGGCAGAAACATTCAGTACTTC CASSFAKERGGRNIQYF
TRBJ2-1 few TRBV6-2/TRBV6-3 - TGTGCCAGCAGTTATGTCGGCCAGCTGTTCTTC CASSYVGQLFF
TRBJ2-6 - TRBV30 - TGTGCCTGGAGTGTAGGTCGGTATCGCTCTGGGGCCAACGTCCTGACTTTC CAWSVGRYRSGANVLTF
TRBJ1-1 many TRBV11-2 - TGTGCCAGCAGCTTAGATTGGCGGGGCCGTCTGATGGAAGCTTTCTTT CASSLDWRGRLMEAFF
TRBJ2-7 many TRBV7-2 TRBD2 TGTGCCAGCAGCTTTTTGGTTAGCGGGGCGCCCTACGAGCAGTACTTC CASSFLVSGAPYEQYF
TRBJ2-2 - TRBV11-3 - TGTGCCAGCAGCTCCGGGGGCGGGGGATCGAACACCGGGGAGCTGTTTTTT CASSSGGGGSNTGELFF
TRBJ1-5 many TRBV20-1 - TGCAGTGCTACTCGGGGGGGGAAGGGAAGGCATATAAGTCAGCCCCAGCATTTT CSATRGGKGRHISQPQHF
TRBJ2-5 many TRBV29-1 - TGCAGCGTTGTCGGGACTGAACAAGAGACCCAGTACTTC CSVVGTEQETQYF
TRBJ2-2 many TRBV20-1 - TGCAGTGCTAGAGTCCTTAATCCTAACGGGGAGCTGTTTTTT CSARVLNPNGELFF
TRBJ2-5 many TRBV20-1 - TGCAGTGCTAAGGAGAGGGGGAGAGGCTTAGAGACCCAGTACTTC CSAKERGRGLETQYF
TRBJ1-2 - TRBV9 - TGTGCCAGCAGCTCCGGGGGCGGTGGCTACACCTTC CASSSGGGGYTF
TRBJ2-3 many TRBV7-2 - TGTGCCAGCAGCTACCTGAGGGGGAACACAGATACGCAGTATTTT CASSYLRGNTDTQYF
TRBJ1-3 - TRBV29-1 - TGCAGCGTTCGTGGGACATACTCTGGAAACACCATATATTTT CSVRGTYSGNTIYF
TRBJ2-2 few TRBV12-3/TRBV12-4 - TGTGCCAGCAGTTTTCCCGTCGGGGAGCTGTTTTTT CASSFPVGELFF
TRBJ2-3 - TRBV4-1 - TGCGCCAGCAGCCAAACCGGGCGTCTAGCATCTGCCTTCGGCGTTGATAGCACAGATACGCAGTATTTT CASSQTGRLASAFGVDSTDTQYF
TRBJ2-1 many TRBV20-1 TRBD2 TGCAGTGCTAGTAGTGCGGGGGGCCTCCATGAGCAGTTCTTC CSASSAGGLHEQFF
TRBJ1-5 many TRBV19 - TGTGCCAGTAGTATGGAGGGAGTAGATCAGCCCCAGCATTTT CASSMEGVDQPQHF
TRBJ1-2 - TRBV20-1 - TGCAGTGCTAGAGATCCCCCGACCGCGGACTATGGCTACACCTTC CSARDPPTADYGYTF
TRBJ2-1 - TRBV29-1 - TGCAGCGGGGTGGGCGGGACGGGAAGGGAATACAATGAGCAGTTCTTC CSGVGGTGREYNEQFF
TRBJ2-5 many TRBV30 - TGTGCCTGCCGCAGGGGAGAGACCCAGTACTTC CACRRGETQYF
TRBJ1-2 many TRBV28 - TGTGCCAGCAGTTTGGGGGATAACTATGGCTACACCTTC CASSLGDNYGYTF
TRBJ2-1 many TRBV12-3/TRBV12-4 TRBD2 TGTGCCAGCAGTACCCACTCCCAGAGAAGACTAGCGGGAGGCTATGAGCAGTTCTTC CASSTHSQRRLAGGYEQFF
TRBJ1-4 many TRBV28 - TGTGCCAGCAGTATTTTACAGGCCCAACTGTTTTTT CASSILQAQLFF
TRBJ1-1 many TRBV13 - TGTGCCAGCAGCCAAAGGGCGGGGAACACTGAAGCTTTCTTT CASSQRAGNTEAFF
TRBJ2-6 many TRBV27 - TGTGCCAGCACGAGACGTGAGGGGTCTGGGGCCAACGTCCTGACTTTC CASTRREGSGANVLTF
TRBJ2-5 - TRBV11-2 - TGTGCCAGCAGCTTACCAGCAGGCCTTCAAGAGACCCAGTACTTC CASSLPAGLQETQYF
TRBJ1-1 many TRBV5-1 - TGCGCCAGCAGCAACAGGGAGGGGGGCACTGAAGCTTTCTTT CASSNREGGTEAFF
TRBJ2-7 many TRBV28 - TGTGCCAGCAGTTCCTGGGAGCAGCGGGACGAGCAGTACTTC CASSSWEQRDEQYF
TRBJ2-7 - TRBV9 TRBD2 TGTGCCAGCAGCGGGACTAGCAGGAGGGTCGAGCAGTACTTC CASSGTSRRVEQYF
TRBJ1-5 few TRBV6-1 - TGTGCCAGGGATTTAACAGACATCCTTAATATCTTTGGCCAGCATTTT CARDLTDILNIFGQHF
TRBJ1-4 few TRBV5-5 - TGTGCCAGCGTTCCCAGAGGACTTCAAACTAATGAAAAACTGTTTTTT CASVPRGLQTNEKLFF
TRBJ1-5 many TRBV2 - TGTGCCAGCATGTGGGGGAGCGATAGCAATCAGCCCCAGCATTTT CASMWGSDSNQPQHF
TRBJ2-1 - TRBV2 TRBD1 TGTGCCAGCGGCGCCGGGACAGGGGGCCGCAATGAGCAGTTCTTC CASGAGTGGRNEQFF
TRBJ1-5 few TRBV5-6 - TGTGCCAGCAGCTTGGCTGAACTCAGCTTTCAGCCCCAGCATTTT CASSLAELSFQPQHF
TRBJ2-5 few TRBV5-1 TRBD1 TGCGCCAGCAGACAGGGGGGCCTTGAGACCCAGTACTTC CASRQGGLETQYF
TRBJ2-2 many TRBV2 - - CASSVNGEAAGSCFF
TRBJ1-3 - TRBV5-1 TRBD1 TGCGCCAGCAGCTTGGGGGACAGGTCGTCCTCTGGAAACACCATATATTTT CASSLGDRSSSGNTIYF
TRBJ1-3 few TRBV19 - TGTGCCAGTAGCAAGGAGGGGAAAAGGAGAAACACCATATATTTT CASSKEGKRRNTIYF
TRBJ1-3 few TRBV9 - TGTGCCAGCAGCGTAGGAGGAGGGAGTGGAAACACCATATATTTT CASSVGGGSGNTIYF
TRBJ2-3 - TRBV19 - TGTGCCAGTAGTACATACAGAGATACGCAGTATTTT CASSTYRDTQYF
TRBJ1-1 many TRBV2 - TGTGCCAGCAGTGGATCCTTGAACACTGAAGCTTTCTTT CASSGSLNTEAFF
TRBJ1-1 few TRBV9 - TGTGCCAGCAGCTCCGGTAGCCCCACTGAAGCTTTCTTT CASSSGSPTEAFF
TRBJ2-2 many TRBV2 - TGTGCCACCAAGAGGGGGGGGCCCTTCCCAACCGGGGAGCTGTTTTTT CATKRGGPFPTGELFF
TRBJ2-6 - TRBV3-1 TRBD1 TGTGCCAGCAGCCATTGGGACAGGGGCTCAAGTGGGGCCAACGTCCTGACTTTC CASSHWDRGSSGANVLTF
TRBJ1-2 few TRBV7-6 TRBD1 TGTGCCAGCAGCCCGATTACGACAGGGCTGAATGGCTACACCTTC CASSPITTGLNGYTF
TRBJ2-1 few TRBV20-1 TRBD2 TGCAGTGCTAGGCGAAGCGGGGGGTCGGTTCATGAGCAGTTCTTC CSARRSGGSVHEQFF
TRBJ2-7 - TRBV5-1 - TGCGCCAGCAGCTTGGACAGATTAAGCTCCTACGAGCAGTACTTC CASSLDRLSSYEQYF